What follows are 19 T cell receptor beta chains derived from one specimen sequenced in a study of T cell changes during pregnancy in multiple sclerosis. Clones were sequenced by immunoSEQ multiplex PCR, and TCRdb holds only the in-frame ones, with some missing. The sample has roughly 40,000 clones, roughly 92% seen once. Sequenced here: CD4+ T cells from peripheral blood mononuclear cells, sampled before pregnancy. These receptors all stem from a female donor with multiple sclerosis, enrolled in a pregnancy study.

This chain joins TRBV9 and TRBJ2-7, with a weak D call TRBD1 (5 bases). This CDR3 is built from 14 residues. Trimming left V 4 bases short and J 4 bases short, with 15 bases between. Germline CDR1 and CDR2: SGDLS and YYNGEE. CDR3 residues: CASSPTTVKYEQYF. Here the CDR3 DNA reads TGTGCCAGCAGCCCCACGACAGTCAAATACGAGCAGTACTTC. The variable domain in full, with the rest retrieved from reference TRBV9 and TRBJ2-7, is DSGVTQTPKHLITATGQRVTLRCSPRSGDLSVYWYQQSLDQGLQFLIQYYNGEERAKGNILERFSAQQFPDLHSELNLSSLELGDSALYFCASSPTTVKYEQYFGPGTRLTVT.

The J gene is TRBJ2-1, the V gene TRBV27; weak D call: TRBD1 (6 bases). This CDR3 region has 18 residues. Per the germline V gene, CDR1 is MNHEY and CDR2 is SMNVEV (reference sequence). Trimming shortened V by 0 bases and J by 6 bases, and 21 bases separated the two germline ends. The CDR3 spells CASSLSGVIGGRVNEQFF. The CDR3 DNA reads TGTGCCAGCAGTTTATCTGGCGTAATTGGGGGCAGGGTCAATGAGCAGTTCTTC.

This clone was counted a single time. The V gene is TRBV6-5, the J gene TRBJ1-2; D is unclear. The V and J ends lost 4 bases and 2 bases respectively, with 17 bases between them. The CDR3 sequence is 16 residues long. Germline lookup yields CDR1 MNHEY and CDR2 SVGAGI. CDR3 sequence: CASSSNSLTLNYGYTF. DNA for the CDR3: TGTGCCAGCAGTTCTAACAGTCTAACCTTGAACTATGGCTACACCTTC.

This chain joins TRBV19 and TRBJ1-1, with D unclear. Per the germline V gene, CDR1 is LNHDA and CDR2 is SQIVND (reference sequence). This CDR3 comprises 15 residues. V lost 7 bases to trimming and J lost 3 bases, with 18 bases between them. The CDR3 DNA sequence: TGTGCCAGTAAGGAGGCGGGTAGGGCACACACTGAAGCTTTCTTT. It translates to CASKEAGRAHTEAFF.

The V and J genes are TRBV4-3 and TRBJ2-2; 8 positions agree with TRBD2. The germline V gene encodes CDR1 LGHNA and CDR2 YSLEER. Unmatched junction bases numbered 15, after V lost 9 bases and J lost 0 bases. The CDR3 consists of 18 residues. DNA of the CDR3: TGCGCCAGTTCAAAATCAGCGGGAGCAGGAGCGAACACCGGGGAGCTGTTTTTT. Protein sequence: CASSKSAGAGANTGELFF.

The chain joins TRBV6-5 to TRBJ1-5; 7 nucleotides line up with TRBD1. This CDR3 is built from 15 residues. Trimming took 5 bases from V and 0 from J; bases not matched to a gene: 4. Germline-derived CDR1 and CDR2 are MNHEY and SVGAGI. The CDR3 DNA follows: TGTGCCAGCAGTCGGGCAGGGGGTAGCAATCAGCCCCAGCATTTT. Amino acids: CASSRAGGSNQPQHF.

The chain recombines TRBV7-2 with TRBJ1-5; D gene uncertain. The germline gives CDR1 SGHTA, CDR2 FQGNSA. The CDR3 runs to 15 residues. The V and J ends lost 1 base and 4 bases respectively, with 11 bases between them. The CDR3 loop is CASSLVSGRNQPQHF. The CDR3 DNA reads TGTGCCAGCAGCTTAGTGTCCGGCAGGAATCAGCCCCAGCATTTT.

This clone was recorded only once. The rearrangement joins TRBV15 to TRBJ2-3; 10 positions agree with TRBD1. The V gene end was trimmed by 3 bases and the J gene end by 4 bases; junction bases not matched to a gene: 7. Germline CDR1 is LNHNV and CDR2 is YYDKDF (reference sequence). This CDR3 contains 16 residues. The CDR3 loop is CATSRTTGGIADTQYF. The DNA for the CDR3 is TGTGCCACCAGCAGGACGACAGGGGGCATCGCAGATACGCAGTATTTT.

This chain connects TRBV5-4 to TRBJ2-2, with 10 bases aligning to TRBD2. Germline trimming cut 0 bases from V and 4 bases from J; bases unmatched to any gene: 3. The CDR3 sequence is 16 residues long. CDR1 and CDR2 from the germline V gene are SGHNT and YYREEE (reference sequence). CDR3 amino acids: CASSLEASGSTGELFF. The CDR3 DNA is TGTGCCAGCAGCTTGGAGGCTAGCGGGAGCACCGGGGAGCTGTTTTTT.

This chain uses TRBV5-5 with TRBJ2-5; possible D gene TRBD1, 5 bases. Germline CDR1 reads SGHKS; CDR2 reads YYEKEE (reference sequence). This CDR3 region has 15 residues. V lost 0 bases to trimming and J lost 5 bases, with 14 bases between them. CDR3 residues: CASSLEQGRWETQYF. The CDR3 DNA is TGTGCCAGCAGCTTGGAGCAGGGAAGGTGGGAGACCCAGTACTTC.

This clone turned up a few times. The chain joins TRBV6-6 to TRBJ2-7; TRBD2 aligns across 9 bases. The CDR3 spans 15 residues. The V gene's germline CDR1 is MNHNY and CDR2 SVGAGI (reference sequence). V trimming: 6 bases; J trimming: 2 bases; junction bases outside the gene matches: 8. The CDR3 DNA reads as TGTGCCAGCAGAGACCCTAGCGGGAACGCCTACGAGCAGTACTTC. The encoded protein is CASRDPSGNAYEQYF.

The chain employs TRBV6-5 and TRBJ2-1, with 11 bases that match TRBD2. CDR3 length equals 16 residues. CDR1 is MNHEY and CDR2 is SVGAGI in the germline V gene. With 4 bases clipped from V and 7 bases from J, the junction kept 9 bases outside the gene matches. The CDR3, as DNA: TGTGCCAGCAGTTCGCCGACTAGCGGGACCCTAAATGAGCAGTTCTTC. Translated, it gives CASSSPTSGTLNEQFF.

DNA for the CDR3: TGCGCCAGCGGCCCCCTGGGGGCGTCCTACGAGCAGTACTTC. Translating gives CASGPLGASYEQYF. The V gene is TRBV5-1, the J gene TRBJ2-7; D perhaps matches TRBD1 (6 bases). Germline-derived CDR1 and CDR2 are SGHRS and YFSETQ. CDR3 length: 14 residues. The germline V and J ends were trimmed by 7 bases and 1 base, with 15 bases remaining between them.

CDR3 sequence reads: CASSHSTGLNTEAFF. For the CDR3, the DNA is TGTGCCAGCAGCCATTCGACGGGGTTGAACACTGAAGCTTTCTTT. The chain recombines TRBV6-5 with TRBJ1-1, with unresolved D. In germline, CDR1 is MNHEY, CDR2 SVGAGI. V lost 6 bases and J 0 bases, leaving 14 bases between the germline ends. There are 15 residues in the CDR3.

The CDR3 nucleotides are TGTGCCAGCAGCTTAGTTAGCGGGAGTTCCGAGCAGTACTTC. Residues: CASSLVSGSSEQYF. This rearrangement joins TRBV11-1 to TRBJ2-7; TRBD2 matches 9 bases. Germline CDR1 reads SGHAT; CDR2 reads FQDESV (reference sequence). The junction had 4 bases not matched to a gene; V was cut back by 1 base and J by 6 bases. The length of the CDR3 is 14 residues.

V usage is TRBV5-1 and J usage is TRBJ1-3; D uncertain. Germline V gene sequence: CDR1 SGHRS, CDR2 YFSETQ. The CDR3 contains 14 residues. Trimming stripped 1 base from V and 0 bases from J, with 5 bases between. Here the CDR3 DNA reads TGCGCCAGCAGCTTGTCTCTCTCTGGAAACACCATATATTTT. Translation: CASSLSLSGNTIYF.

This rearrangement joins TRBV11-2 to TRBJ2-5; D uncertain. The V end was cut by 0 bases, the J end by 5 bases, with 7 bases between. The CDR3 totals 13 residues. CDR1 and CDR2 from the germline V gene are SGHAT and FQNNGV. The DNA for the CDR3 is TGTGCCAGCAGCTTAGAATTCGGGGAGACCCAGTACTTC. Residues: CASSLEFGETQYF.

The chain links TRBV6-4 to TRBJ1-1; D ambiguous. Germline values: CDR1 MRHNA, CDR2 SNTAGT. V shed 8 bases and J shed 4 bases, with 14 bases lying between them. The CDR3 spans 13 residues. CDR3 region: CASSEDPVTEAFF. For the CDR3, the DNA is TGTGCCAGCTCGGAGGATCCTGTCACTGAAGCTTTCTTT.

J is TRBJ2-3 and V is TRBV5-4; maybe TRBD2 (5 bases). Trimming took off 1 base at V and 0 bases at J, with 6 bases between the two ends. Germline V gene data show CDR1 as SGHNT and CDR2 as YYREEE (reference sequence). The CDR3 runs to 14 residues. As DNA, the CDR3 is TGTGCCAGCAGCTTGCAGCGGAGCACAGATACGCAGTATTTT. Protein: CASSLQRSTDTQYF.